These T cell receptor beta chains were read from a single sample in a study of memory CD8 T cells in hepatitis C reinfection. Assay used: immunoSEQ multiplex PCR; TCRdb lists only in-frame clones, some missing. The sample shows tens of thousands of clones, about 88% of them seen only once. Sequenced: naive CD8+ T cells sorted from blood. These receptors were taken from a man aged 18-30 years with hepatitis C virus infection. Each CDR3 is given without its conserved first and last residue.

V gene,J gene,CDR3 protein
TRBV14,TRBJ2-3,ASSPWTDNTQY
TRBV5-1,TRBJ1-1,ASSLRQGNTEAF
TRBV9,TRBJ2-1,ASSPSGGRNEQF
TRBV5-1,TRBJ1-1,ASSFPTGNTEAF
TRBV13,TRBJ1-1,ASSLRGMNTEAF
TRBV9,TRBJ2-1,ASSPRDSLYNEQF
TRBV11-2,TRBJ1-1,ASSRIEGGDEAF
TRBV5-1,TRBJ2-2,ASSFDWNTGELF
TRBV19,TRBJ2-1,ASGWGNNEQF
TRBV7-9,TRBJ2-1,ASSTGQGVGFGYEQF
TRBV6-5,TRBJ2-5,ASSPRGGVQETQY
TRBV6-5,TRBJ1-1,ASSYSSTFGTEAF
TRBV7-8,TRBJ2-7,ASSLVRTRQGNEQY
TRBV29-1,TRBJ2-5,SVQGWEETQY
TRBV5-6,TRBJ2-7,ASSLLGVEQY
TRBV2,TRBJ1-6,ASSETSTGVYNSPLH
TRBV18,TRBJ1-2,ASSQDRAANYGYT
TRBV7-9,TRBJ1-3,ASSLPRGQNTIY
TRBV9,TRBJ2-3,ASSVAVTSGGRSTDTQY
TRBV6-5,TRBJ2-5,ASSTEDIIGRTQY
TRBV19,TRBJ1-1,ASSIGQGANTEAF
TRBV30,TRBJ2-1,AWSGAGDGNEQF
TRBV7-6,TRBJ2-5,ASSSIGQGSETQY
TRBV11-2,TRBJ2-3,ASSSILRGLTDTQY
TRBV5-4,TRBJ1-1,ASSWGQAQSSEAF
TRBV6-1,TRBJ1-1,ASSDLGQRAF